The TCR beta chain under discussion was sequenced for a study of shared clonotypes between healthy human individuals. Study processing details: Owing to the provision of junction-only sequences devoid of quality scores by immunoSEQ, filtering differed. Clones were sequenced by immunoSEQ multiplex PCR, and TCRdb holds only the in-frame ones, with some missing. D and trimming were read from the DNA, whereas the V and J calls and clone size are those reported in that table. Of approximately 620,000 clones listed, around 97% are singletons. The CD4+ fraction was divided into a CD45RA+ naive subset and a CD45RA-negative memory subset. The count of this clone is one. Trimming took 6 bases from V and 7 from J; bases not matched to a gene: 6. The CDR3 runs to 14 residues. Germline CDR1 is MDHEN and CDR2 is SYDVKM.

The sequence was obtained from a young woman in good health. V usage is TRBV28 and J usage is TRBJ2-1; 10 bases are a match to TRBD1. Sequenced input: naive CD4+ T cells sorted from blood. The subset was: CD45RA+ positively selected. The CDR3 nucleotides read TGTGCCAGCAGCAGACAGGGGGCAGGGAATGAGCAGTTCTTC. This translates into CASSRQGAGNEQFF.